This T cell receptor beta chain emerged from a study of breast tumors, draining lymph nodes, adjacent tissues. The lymph nodes were axillary draining lymph nodes from breast cancer patients. The CDR3 is 13 amino acids. V shed 5 bases and J 8 bases; nucleotides not matched to a gene: 5. Germline V gene sequence: CDR1 SGHAT, CDR2 FQDESV (reference sequence). Regarding this clonotype: Its antigen remains unidentified. Since a much larger clone is just one base distant, this may be a read error.

Overall study findings and caveats: Tumor repertoires ranked between lymph nodes and nontumor tissue in diversity, with V and J gene preferences.

TCRdb fed the multiplex PCR reads into MiXCR, producing one record per CDR3 protein. The table includes some 230,000 distinct CDR3 sequences, under 40% detected once. The TCR sequence derives from a female donor with breast cancer. Some clones in this sample may be carry-over from other donors' samples. The V call is TRBV11-1, the J call TRBJ1-2, with 10 bases identical to TRBD1. Sequenced material: axillary lymph node tissue. DNA of the CDR3: TGTGCCAGCAGCCGGGACAGGGGCGCCGGCTACACCTTC. Residues: CASSRDRGAGYTF.